This TCR beta chain stems from a study of vaccination effects on CD4 cells after COVID-19. CDR3 length: 16 residues. J gave up 0 bases and V 3 bases, and 8 bases lay outside the gene matches. Germline V gives CDR1 DFQATT, CDR2 SNEGSKA (reference sequence). Remarks on this clone: Its specificity is not known.

Libraries were prepared by immunoSEQ multiplex PCR; TCRdb keeps only in-frame clonotypes and omits some of them. The sample holds about 20,000 clones, about 71% seen once. Pools of viral peptides were used by the ViraFEST assay to expand antigen-specific CD4+ T cells ahead of sequencing. Following 10 days of culture, CD4+ T cells were isolated. Each vaccine recipient was nucleocapsid antibody negative and had no prior SARS-CoV-2 infection. Both day 3 and day 7 saw half the medium replaced with IL-2 medium. The receptor was isolated from a human donor who received a COVID-19 vaccine. The sample here was CD4+ T cells from PBMCs cultured with HCoV-229E spike peptides, taken before COVID-19 vaccination. The rearrangement links TRBV20-1 to TRBJ2-4; 7 bases are a match to TRBD1. The CDR3 DNA reads as TGCAGTGCTAGTCGTAAGGGGGCATCAGCCAAAAACATTCAGTACTTC. Amino acids: CSASRKGASAKNIQYF.